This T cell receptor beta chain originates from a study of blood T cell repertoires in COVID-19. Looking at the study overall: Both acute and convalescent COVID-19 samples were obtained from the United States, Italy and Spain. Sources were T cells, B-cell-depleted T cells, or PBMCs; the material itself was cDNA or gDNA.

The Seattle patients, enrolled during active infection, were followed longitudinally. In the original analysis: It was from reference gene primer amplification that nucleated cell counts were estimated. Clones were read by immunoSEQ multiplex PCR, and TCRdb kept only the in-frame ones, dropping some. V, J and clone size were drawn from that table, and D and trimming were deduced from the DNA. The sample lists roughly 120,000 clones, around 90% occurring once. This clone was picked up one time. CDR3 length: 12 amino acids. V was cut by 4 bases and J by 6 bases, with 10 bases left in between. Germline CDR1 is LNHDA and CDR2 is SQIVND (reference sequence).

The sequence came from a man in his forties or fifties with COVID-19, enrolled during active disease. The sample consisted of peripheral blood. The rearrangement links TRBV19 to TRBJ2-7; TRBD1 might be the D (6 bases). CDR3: CASSTTGSEQYF. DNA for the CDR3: TGTGCCAGTAGTACGACAGGTTCCGAGCAGTACTTC. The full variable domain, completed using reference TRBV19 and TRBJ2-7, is DGGITQSPKYLFRKEGQNVTLSCEQNLNHDAMYWYRQDPGQGLRLIYYSQIVNDFQKGDIAEGYSVSREKKESFPLTVTSAQKNPTAFYLCASSTTGSEQYFGPGTRLTVT.